What follows describes a single T cell receptor (beta chain). The repertoire was sequenced with immunoSEQ multiplex PCR; TCRdb's copy has only in-frame clones and lacks some. Found here are around 73,000 clones, 70% to 80% of them singletons; the top ten hold 2% to 2.5%. These data come from a study of blood T cell repertoires in COVID-19. Study information: Some COVID-19 samples were acute and others convalescent; all came from the United States, Italy and Spain.

This TCR derives from a man between 65 and 79 years old with COVID-19, enrolled during active disease. The material sequenced was peripheral blood.

Here the CDR3 reads CASSQAGPNNRPQHF. The CDR3 bases are TGCGCCAGCAGCCAAGCAGGGCCCAACAATAGGCCCCAGCATTTT. This chain uses TRBV4-1 with TRBJ1-5, with D perhaps TRBD1 (5 bases). CDR3 length: 15 amino acids. Deletions cut 1 base from V and 9 bases from J, with 16 bases between. From germline, CDR1 is MGHRA and CDR2 YSYEKL.